Each of the 25 T cell receptor beta chains below was sequenced from the same sample in a study of T cell responses to AZD1222 COVID-19 vaccine. Generated by immunoSEQ multiplex PCR, the TCRdb table keeps only in-frame clones and is missing some. The data show 100,000 or so clones, with roughly nine tenths seen just once and around 3.5% held by the top ten. The sample was peripheral blood, taken on day 0 of AZD1222 vaccination. Source of these receptors: an adult in good health.

V is TRBV19 and J is TRBJ2-5; TRBD1 matches at 7 bases. Germline-derived CDR1 and CDR2 are LNHDA and SQIVND (reference sequence). The CDR3 sequence is 14 residues long. V was pared by 3 bases and J by 5 bases, with 6 bases of the junction left unmatched. The CDR3: CASSITGAAETQYF. CDR3 bases: TGTGCCAGTAGTATCACAGGGGCGGCGGAGACCCAGTACTTC.

The chain recombines TRBV28 with TRBJ1-4, with D maybe TRBD1 (5 bases). Germline values: CDR1 MDHEN, CDR2 SYDVKM. With 3 bases removed from V and 7 bases from J, the gap between germline ends came to 12 bases. The CDR3 sequence is 14 residues long. For the CDR3, the DNA is TGTGCCAGCAGTTTGTTAGGGGAAGGTGAAAAACTGTTTTTT. As protein: CASSLLGEGEKLFF.

The chain carries TRBV6-4 and TRBJ2-1, with TRBD2 matching 10 bases. The CDR3 covers 15 residues. V lost 4 bases, J lost 7 bases, and 7 bases stayed unmatched. Germline values: CDR1 MRHNA, CDR2 SNTAGT. The CDR3 bases are TGTGCCAGCAGTGTGCTAGCGGGGGTGGGGAATGAGCAGTTCTTC. Residues: CASSVLAGVGNEQFF.

This chain joins TRBV6-1 and TRBJ1-5, with TRBD1 matching over 11 bases. Germline V gives CDR1 MNHNS, CDR2 SASEGT. Trimming took 1 base from V and 7 from J; bases not matched to a gene: 6. The CDR3 has 16 amino acids. CDR3 sequence reads: CASSEDGDRGSQPQHF. The CDR3, as DNA: TGTGCCAGCAGTGAAGATGGGGACAGGGGGAGCCAGCCCCAGCATTTT.

The V gene is TRBV7-2, the J gene TRBJ1-1; D is undetermined. From germline, CDR1 is SGHTA and CDR2 FQGNSA. CDR3 length: 16 amino acids. Trimming shortened V by 2 bases and J by 5 bases, and 18 bases separated the two germline ends. The CDR3 DNA is TGTGCCAGCAGCTTATTCGGTGGGGTTGATTTTACTGAAGCTTTCTTT. Its translation is CASSLFGGVDFTEAFF.

The gene calls are TRBV11-2 and TRBJ2-2, with D tentatively TRBD2 (5 bases). V dropped 4 bases and J dropped 3 bases, with 15 bases sitting between them. The length of the CDR3 is 16 residues. The germline gives CDR1 SGHAT, CDR2 FQNNGV. CDR3 in DNA: TGTGCCAGCAGCTCGCTCCGGGGATCCGACACCGGGGAGCTGTTTTTT. As protein: CASSSLRGSDTGELFF.

The sample holds a few counts of this clone. The chain joins TRBV5-1 to TRBJ1-1; D is undetermined. This CDR3 comprises 17 residues. V lost 0 bases and J 1 base, leaving 16 bases between the germline ends. CDR1 is SGHRS, CDR2 YFSETQ, per germline. The DNA for the CDR3 is TGCGCCAGCAGCTTGGAGGCCAGAGACATGGAGAACACTGAAGCTTTCTTT. Translating gives CASSLEARDMENTEAFF.

This sequence joins TRBV28 and TRBJ1-4; D call uncertain. Germline CDR1 MDHEN, CDR2 SYDVKM. This CDR3 spans 15 amino acids. The ends were cut back, 5 bases at V and 6 bases at J, with 16 bases in the middle. The DNA for the CDR3 is TGTGCCAGCAGTCCTGCCGGGCCGCCGGATGAAAAACTGTTTTTT. Protein product: CASSPAGPPDEKLFF.

This clone was seen only once. V gene TRBV6-5 combines with J gene TRBJ1-2; no clear D. This CDR3 has 13 residues. The germline CDR1 and CDR2 sequences are MNHEY and SVGAGI. V lost 6 bases and J lost 7, with 15 bases in between. As DNA, the CDR3 is TGTGCCAGCAGCCTAGACAATTTAGGTGGCTACACCTTC. Amino acids: CASSLDNLGGYTF.

This clone came up a few times. This chain connects TRBV6-6 to TRBJ1-5; 7 nucleotides match TRBD1. CDR1 MNHNY and CDR2 SVGAGI come from the germline V gene (reference sequence). J gave up 6 bases and V 6 bases, and 8 bases lay outside the gene matches. CDR3 length: 14 residues. The CDR3 loop reads CASRTTGQGQPQHF. The CDR3 DNA reads as TGTGCCAGCAGGACGACAGGGCAGGGTCAGCCCCAGCATTTT.

The rearrangement joins TRBV19 to TRBJ1-4; D gene unclear. Germline V lookup: CDR1 LNHDA, CDR2 SQIVND (reference sequence). V was clipped by 6 bases and J by 7 bases, with 9 bases between them. This CDR3 has 12 residues. CDR3 in amino acids: CASRKIGEKLFF. CDR3 nucleotides: TGTGCCAGTAGAAAGATAGGTGAAAAACTGTTTTTT.

The chain employs TRBV5-1 and TRBJ2-7; 8 bases fit TRBD1. The J segment lost 4 bases and the V segment lost 4 bases, leaving 7 bases of the junction unmatched. Germline V CDR1 and CDR2: SGHRS, YFSETQ. The CDR3 covers 14 residues. CDR3 bases: TGCGCCAGCAGCCCCGACAGGGGTAATTACGAGCAGTACTTC. Amino acids: CASSPDRGNYEQYF.

The V call is TRBV3-1 (or the pseudogene TRBV3-2), the J call TRBJ2-1, with 12 bases identical to TRBD1. The CDR3 length is 13 residues. CDR1 LGHDT and CDR2 YNNKEL come from the germline V gene (reference sequence). V was pared by 8 bases and J by 9 bases, with 5 bases of the junction left unmatched. CDR3 loop: CASGDRGQGEQFF. CDR3 coding DNA: TGTGCCAGCGGGGACAGGGGGCAAGGTGAGCAGTTCTTC.

This clone was seen only a few times. The J gene is TRBJ2-5, the V gene TRBV7-9; D is perhaps TRBD1 (6 bases). The CDR3 covers 15 residues. Germline loops: CDR1 SEHNR, CDR2 FQNEAQ (reference sequence). The germline V and J ends were trimmed by 6 bases and 2 bases, with 16 bases remaining between them. In DNA form, the CDR3 reads TGTGCCAGCAGTCGCAACAGGGTTGGGCAAGAGACCCAGTACTTC. Translating gives CASSRNRVGQETQYF.

The chain has TRBV10-2 and TRBJ2-7; D is possibly TRBD1 (5 bases). Germline CDR1 is WSHSY and CDR2 is SAAADI. V lost 2 bases and J lost 3, with 14 bases in between. CDR3 length: 15 residues. The CDR3 DNA reads as TGCGCCAGCAGTGAGGGCAAAGGGGCAGGCTACGAGCAGTACTTC. Protein sequence: CASSEGKGAGYEQYF.

This chain joins TRBV5-1 and TRBJ2-5; D ambiguous. The CDR3 is made up of 14 amino acids. Trimming cost V 4 bases and J 5 bases, with 15 bases left between them. The germline V gene has CDR1 SGHRS and CDR2 YFSETQ. The CDR3 DNA reads as TGCGCCAGCAGCCGAATAGGGTCCCAGGAGACCCAGTACTTC. Protein: CASSRIGSQETQYF.

The count of this clone is one. This chain uses TRBV4-1 with TRBJ2-1; a possible D gene is TRBD2 (6 bases). Looked up from germline, CDR1 is MGHRA and CDR2 is YSYEKL. Trimming left V 1 base short and J 5 bases short, with 15 bases between. The CDR3 has 16 amino acids. The CDR3 reads CASSQGLGRRDNEQFF. The CDR3 DNA reads as TGCGCCAGCAGCCAAGGACTAGGACGGAGGGACAATGAGCAGTTCTTC.

This clone was counted between two and nine times. The J gene is TRBJ1-2, the V gene TRBV2, with a possible D match to TRBD1 (6 bases). V dropped 7 bases and J dropped 2 bases, with 14 bases sitting between them. CDR1 SNHLY and CDR2 FYNNEI come from the germline V gene. The CDR3 sequence is 14 residues long. The CDR3 is CASTRTALNYGYTF. Here the CDR3 DNA reads TGTGCCAGCACCAGGACAGCCCTAAACTATGGCTACACCTTC. Variable domain in full (rest from reference TRBV2 and TRBJ1-2): EPEVTQTPSHQVTQMGQEVILRCVPISNHLYFYWYRQILGQKVEFLVSFYNNEISEKSEIFDDQFSVERPDGSNFTLKIRSTKLEDSAMYFCASTRTALNYGYTFGSGTRLTVV.

This clone appeared a single time. J is TRBJ1-2 and V is TRBV9; 11 positions agree with TRBD1. CDR3 length: 15 amino acids. The germline CDR1 and CDR2 sequences are SGDLS and YYNGEE. V was pared by 3 bases and J by 7 bases, with 8 bases of the junction left unmatched. This chain's CDR3 is CASSARTGGLFGYTF. The CDR3 DNA sequence: TGTGCCAGCAGCGCCCGGACAGGGGGCCTCTTTGGCTACACCTTC.

The chain carries TRBV5-3 and TRBJ1-4; D is perhaps TRBD1 (5 bases). TRBV5-3 is an open reading frame whose function is uncertain. V was cut by 5 bases and J by 6 bases, with 14 bases left in between. This CDR3 is 14 amino acids long. CDR3 sequence: CARRSGGGDEKLFF. The CDR3 nucleotides read TGTGCCAGAAGAAGTGGGGGAGGGGATGAAAAACTGTTTTTT.

The rearrangement joins TRBV9 to TRBJ1-2; the D gene is possibly TRBD1 (6 bases). From germline, CDR1 is SGDLS and CDR2 YYNGEE. The length of the CDR3 is 16 residues. Trimming cost V 4 bases and J 3 bases, with 19 bases left between them. CDR3: CASSPHIGTGHYGYTF. The CDR3 nucleotides are TGTGCCAGCAGCCCACATATCGGAACAGGGCACTATGGCTACACCTTC.

In this sample, this clone turned up a few times. The CDR3: CASSSGTGNPYEQYF. The CDR3 DNA reads TGTGCCAGCAGCTCCGGGACAGGGAATCCCTACGAGCAGTACTTC. The chain has TRBV11-3 and TRBJ2-7; TRBD1 agrees at 9 bases. Germline CDR1 and CDR2: SGHNT and YENEEA. The CDR3 sequence is 15 residues long. V shed 4 bases and J 2 bases; nucleotides not matched to a gene: 6.

V usage is TRBV6-4 and J usage is TRBJ2-2; maybe TRBD1 (6 bases). The V end was cut by 0 bases, the J end by 1 base, with 6 bases between. Looked up from germline, CDR1 is MRHNA and CDR2 is SNTAGT. The CDR3 spans 15 residues. This CDR3 is CASSDSGQNTGELFF. The CDR3 DNA follows: TGTGCCAGCAGTGACTCGGGACAGAACACCGGGGAGCTGTTTTTT.

The gene calls are TRBV28 and TRBJ1-4; 7 bases agree with TRBD1. Unmatched junction bases numbered 3, after V lost 5 bases and J lost 15 bases. The CDR3 sequence is 10 residues long. Germline loops: CDR1 MDHEN, CDR2 SYDVKM. The CDR3 region has the DNA TGTGCCAGCAGTGGGACAGCCGTGTTTTTT. It encodes CASSGTAVFF.

The J gene is TRBJ2-1, the V gene TRBV3-1 (or the pseudogene TRBV3-2); perhaps TRBD2 as D (7 bases). In germline, CDR1 is LGHDT, CDR2 YNNKEL (reference sequence). The germline V and J ends were trimmed by 5 bases and 3 bases, with 20 bases remaining between them. The CDR3 extends over 17 amino acids. The CDR3 DNA sequence: TGTGCCAGCAGCTCGCGGACAGTAGGCGGGAGCTACAATGAGCAGTTCTTC. Its translation is CASSSRTVGGSYNEQFF.